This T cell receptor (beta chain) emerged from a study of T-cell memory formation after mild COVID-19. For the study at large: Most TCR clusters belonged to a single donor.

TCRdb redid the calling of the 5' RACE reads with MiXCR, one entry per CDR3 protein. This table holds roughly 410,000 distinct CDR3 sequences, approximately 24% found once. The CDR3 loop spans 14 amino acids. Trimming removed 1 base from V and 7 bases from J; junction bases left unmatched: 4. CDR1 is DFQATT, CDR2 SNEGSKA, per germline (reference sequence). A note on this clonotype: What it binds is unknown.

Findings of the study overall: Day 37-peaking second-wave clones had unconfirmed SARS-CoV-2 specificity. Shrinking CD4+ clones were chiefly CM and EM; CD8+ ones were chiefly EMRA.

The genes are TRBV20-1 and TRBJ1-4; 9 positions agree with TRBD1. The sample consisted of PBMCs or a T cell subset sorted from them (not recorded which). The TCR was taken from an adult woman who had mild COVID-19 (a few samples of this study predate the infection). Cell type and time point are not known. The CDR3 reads CSARGRQGGEKLFF. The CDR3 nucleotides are TGCAGTGCTAGAGGTCGACAGGGGGGTGAAAAACTGTTTTTT.